A selection of T cell receptor beta chains follows, all from one sample in a study of shared clonotypes between healthy human individuals. TCRdb's copy holds only in-frame clones and misses some; the assay was immunoSEQ multiplex PCR. The table shows just over 2,000,000 clones, with about 95% occurring only once. Material: naive CD8+ T cells sorted from blood. Receptors originate from a man younger than 35 in good health. Both conserved end residues are part of each CDR3. The order of the fields is clone size, J gene, D gene, V gene, CDR3 protein, CDR3 DNA. D genes are given only for firm matches. Rows may omit the clone size; those that give it use once, few, many or a size class.

clone_size: -; j_call: TRBJ2-3; d_call: -; v_call: TRBV6-1; cdr3_aa: CASPGLSTDTQYF; cdr3_nt: TGTGCCAGCCCGGGCCTTAGCACAGATACGCAGTATTTT
clone_size: -; j_call: TRBJ1-1; d_call: -; v_call: TRBV7-9; cdr3_aa: CASSLGVGTEAFF; cdr3_nt: TGTGCCAGCAGCTTAGGAGTCGGCACTGAAGCTTTCTTT
clone_size: -; j_call: TRBJ2-3; d_call: TRBD2; v_call: TRBV28; cdr3_aa: CASSPSPGLAILPDTQYF; cdr3_nt: TGTGCCAGCAGCCCTTCCCCGGGACTAGCGATATTGCCAGATACGCAGTATTTT
clone_size: -; j_call: TRBJ1-2; d_call: -; v_call: TRBV28; cdr3_aa: CASSFAPLGNYGYTF; cdr3_nt: TGTGCCAGCAGTTTCGCGCCCCTCGGAAACTATGGCTACACCTTC
clone_size: once; j_call: TRBJ2-7; d_call: -; v_call: TRBV11-2; cdr3_aa: CASSLNPYEQYF; cdr3_nt: TGTGCCAGCAGCTTAAACCCCTACGAGCAGTACTTC
clone_size: -; j_call: TRBJ2-2; d_call: -; v_call: TRBV7-6; cdr3_aa: CASSLVLGGGELFF; cdr3_nt: TGTGCCAGCAGCTTAGTCTTGGGTGGCGGGGAGCTGTTTTTT
clone_size: -; j_call: TRBJ2-2; d_call: TRBD1; v_call: TRBV30; cdr3_aa: CAWGQGDTGELFF; cdr3_nt: TGTGCCTGGGGACAGGGGGACACCGGGGAGCTGTTTTTT
clone_size: -; j_call: TRBJ1-3; d_call: -; v_call: TRBV2; cdr3_aa: CASSGRDGGPSGNTIYF; cdr3_nt: TGTGCCAGCAGTGGCCGGGACGGGGGCCCCTCTGGAAACACCATATATTTT
clone_size: -; j_call: TRBJ2-5; d_call: -; v_call: TRBV6-5; cdr3_aa: CASSYSIGWSRETQYF; cdr3_nt: TGTGCCAGCAGTTACTCGATAGGCTGGAGTAGGGAGACCCAGTACTTC
clone_size: -; j_call: TRBJ2-1; d_call: TRBD1; v_call: TRBV25-1; cdr3_aa: CASSDYEGDRVRHNEQFF; cdr3_nt: TGTGCCAGCAGTGATTACGAAGGGGACAGGGTTCGACACAATGAGCAGTTCTTC
clone_size: -; j_call: TRBJ2-3; d_call: -; v_call: TRBV5-6; cdr3_aa: CASSPRTSTDTQYF; cdr3_nt: TGTGCCAGCAGCCCCCGGACTAGCACAGATACGCAGTATTTT
clone_size: -; j_call: TRBJ2-7; d_call: -; v_call: TRBV2; cdr3_aa: CASSVGGSSYEQYF; cdr3_nt: TGTGCCAGCAGTGTGGGGGGCTCCTCCTACGAGCAGTACTTC
clone_size: -; j_call: TRBJ2-1; d_call: TRBD1; v_call: TRBV12-5; cdr3_aa: CASGLSGTVSYNEQFF; cdr3_nt: TGTGCTAGTGGTTTGTCCGGGACAGTTTCCTACAATGAGCAGTTCTTC
clone_size: once; j_call: TRBJ1-2; d_call: -; v_call: TRBV6-6; cdr3_aa: CASSYPDKIYGYTF; cdr3_nt: TGTGCCAGCAGTTACCCGGACAAGATCTATGGCTACACCTTC
clone_size: -; j_call: TRBJ1-2; d_call: -; v_call: TRBV5-4; cdr3_aa: CASTLSMGQGYGYTF; cdr3_nt: TGTGCCAGCACCCTGAGTATGGGTCAAGGCTATGGCTACACCTTC
clone_size: -; j_call: TRBJ2-2; d_call: -; v_call: TRBV5-6; cdr3_aa: CASSLAAGRPGELFF; cdr3_nt: TGTGCCAGCAGCTTGGCGGCGGGACGTCCCGGGGAGCTGTTTTTT
clone_size: -; j_call: TRBJ1-6; d_call: TRBD1; v_call: TRBV7-9; cdr3_aa: CASSPFIRQGGNSPLHF; cdr3_nt: TGTGCCAGCAGCCCATTCATCAGACAGGGCGGGAATTCACCCCTCCACTTT
clone_size: -; j_call: TRBJ2-3; d_call: TRBD1; v_call: TRBV7-3; cdr3_aa: CASSRGQGMDTQYF; cdr3_nt: TGTGCCAGCAGCCGCGGACAGGGAATGGATACGCAGTATTTT
clone_size: -; j_call: TRBJ1-5; d_call: -; v_call: TRBV7-9; cdr3_aa: CASSLGTGGNQPQHF; cdr3_nt: TGTGCCAGCAGCTTAGGGACGGGGGGCAATCAGCCCCAGCATTTT
clone_size: -; j_call: TRBJ1-1; d_call: -; v_call: TRBV5-6; cdr3_aa: CASSFALEAFF; cdr3_nt: TGTGCCAGCAGCTTCGCGCTTGAAGCTTTCTTT
clone_size: -; j_call: TRBJ2-3; d_call: TRBD1; v_call: TRBV6-1; cdr3_aa: CASSGRGRTDTQYF; cdr3_nt: TGTGCCAGCAGTGGCAGGGGGCGCACAGATACGCAGTATTTT
clone_size: -; j_call: TRBJ1-1; d_call: TRBD1; v_call: TRBV19; cdr3_aa: CASSPAGTGTEAFF; cdr3_nt: TGTGCCAGTAGTCCCGCCGGGACAGGGACTGAAGCTTTCTTT
clone_size: -; j_call: TRBJ1-6; d_call: -; v_call: TRBV5-4; cdr3_aa: CASSRDLSPASPLHF; cdr3_nt: TGTGCCAGCAGCCGTGATCTTTCTCCGGCCTCACCCCTCCACTTT
clone_size: -; j_call: TRBJ2-7; d_call: -; v_call: TRBV5-8; cdr3_aa: CASSGDAYEQYF; cdr3_nt: TGTGCCAGCAGCGGAGATGCCTACGAGCAGTACTTC
clone_size: -; j_call: TRBJ2-1; d_call: TRBD1; v_call: TRBV4-1; cdr3_aa: CATGGTGGFDEQFF; cdr3_nt: TGCGCCACCGGTGGGACAGGGGGCTTTGATGAGCAGTTCTTC
clone_size: -; j_call: TRBJ2-5; d_call: TRBD1; v_call: TRBV6-5; cdr3_aa: CASSSGTGMRETQYF; cdr3_nt: TGTGCCAGCAGTTCCGGGACAGGAATGCGAGAGACCCAGTACTTC
clone_size: -; j_call: TRBJ1-1; d_call: -; v_call: TRBV9; cdr3_aa: CASSEFDMNTEAFF; cdr3_nt: TGTGCCAGCAGTGAATTCGATATGAACACTGAAGCTTTCTTT
clone_size: -; j_call: TRBJ2-1; d_call: -; v_call: TRBV5-4; cdr3_aa: CASSPGDNEQFF; cdr3_nt: TGTGCCAGCAGCCCCGGGGACAATGAGCAGTTCTTC
clone_size: -; j_call: TRBJ2-7; d_call: -; v_call: TRBV5-4; cdr3_aa: CASSLGRGQSYEQYF; cdr3_nt: TGTGCCAGCAGCTTAGGGCGGGGCCAATCCTACGAGCAGTACTTC
clone_size: -; j_call: TRBJ1-1; d_call: TRBD1; v_call: TRBV28; cdr3_aa: CASSLTGEGTEAFF; cdr3_nt: TGTGCCAGCAGTTTGACAGGGGAGGGAACTGAAGCTTTCTTT
clone_size: once; j_call: TRBJ2-5; d_call: -; v_call: TRBV5-6; cdr3_aa: CASSLNSGPYQETQYF; cdr3_nt: TGTGCCAGCAGCTTGAATAGCGGACCATACCAAGAGACCCAGTACTTC
clone_size: few; j_call: TRBJ1-2; d_call: -; v_call: TRBV10-3; cdr3_aa: CAISGPDIGYGYTF; cdr3_nt: TGTGCCATCAGTGGCCCAGACATAGGCTATGGCTACACCTTC
clone_size: once; j_call: TRBJ2-5; d_call: -; v_call: TRBV7-9; cdr3_aa: CASSLLIETQYF; cdr3_nt: TGTGCCAGCAGCTTATTAATAGAGACCCAGTACTTC
clone_size: -; j_call: TRBJ2-2; d_call: -; v_call: TRBV6-5; cdr3_aa: CASSSQDTTGELFF; cdr3_nt: TGTGCCAGCAGTTCGCAGGACACCACCGGGGAGCTGTTTTTT
clone_size: -; j_call: TRBJ1-2; d_call: -; v_call: TRBV6-5; cdr3_aa: CASSYDSNYGYTF; cdr3_nt: TGTGCCAGCAGTTACGACAGTAACTATGGCTACACCTTC
clone_size: -; j_call: TRBJ1-2; d_call: -; v_call: TRBV6-5; cdr3_aa: CASSDPYGYTF; cdr3_nt: TGTGCCAGCAGCGACCCCTATGGCTACACCTTC
clone_size: -; j_call: TRBJ2-7; d_call: TRBD1; v_call: TRBV30; cdr3_aa: CAWSETGNYEQYF; cdr3_nt: TGTGCCTGGAGTGAGACAGGGAACTACGAGCAGTACTTC
clone_size: -; j_call: TRBJ1-2; d_call: -; v_call: TRBV13; cdr3_aa: CASSLFGSPLPF; cdr3_nt: TGTGCCAGCAGCTTATTTGGCAGCCCCCTGCCCTTC
clone_size: -; j_call: TRBJ1-2; d_call: -; v_call: TRBV29-1; cdr3_aa: CSASNTDNYGYTF; cdr3_nt: TGCAGCGCTTCAAACACAGATAACTATGGCTACACCTTC
clone_size: once; j_call: TRBJ1-4; d_call: TRBD1; v_call: TRBV5-1; cdr3_aa: CASSYTGGWDEKLFF; cdr3_nt: TGCGCCAGCAGCTATACAGGGGGCTGGGACGAAAAACTGTTTTTT
clone_size: -; j_call: TRBJ2-1; d_call: TRBD2; v_call: TRBV6-5; cdr3_aa: CASSYLAGASNEQFF; cdr3_nt: TGTGCCAGCAGTTACCTAGCGGGAGCGAGCAATGAGCAGTTCTTC
clone_size: -; j_call: TRBJ2-3; d_call: -; v_call: TRBV6-1; cdr3_aa: CASSERLSGITDTQYF; cdr3_nt: TGTGCCAGCAGTGAACGACTTAGCGGCATCACAGATACGCAGTATTTT
clone_size: -; j_call: TRBJ2-7; d_call: TRBD2; v_call: TRBV27; cdr3_aa: CASTWTSGPYEQYF; cdr3_nt: TGTGCCAGCACCTGGACTAGCGGGCCCTACGAGCAGTACTTC
clone_size: -; j_call: TRBJ1-2; d_call: -; v_call: TRBV9; cdr3_aa: CASSVEVLPWSYTF; cdr3_nt: TGTGCCAGCAGCGTAGAGGTCCTACCCTGGAGCTACACCTTC
clone_size: -; j_call: TRBJ1-6; d_call: -; v_call: TRBV6-5; cdr3_aa: CASSYQDGNSPLHF; cdr3_nt: TGTGCCAGCAGTTATCAGGACGGAAATTCACCCCTCCACTTT
clone_size: -; j_call: TRBJ2-5; d_call: -; v_call: TRBV9; cdr3_aa: CASSVEGSDETQYF; cdr3_nt: TGTGCCAGCAGCGTAGAGGGTAGCGACGAGACCCAGTACTTC
clone_size: once; j_call: TRBJ2-2; d_call: -; v_call: TRBV7-9; cdr3_aa: CASSLDLLNTGELFF; cdr3_nt: TGTGCCAGCAGCTTAGACCTTCTAAACACCGGGGAGCTGTTTTTT
clone_size: once; j_call: TRBJ1-1; d_call: -; v_call: TRBV5-1; cdr3_aa: CASSTAGWPDTEAFF; cdr3_nt: TGCGCCAGCAGCACCGCGGGGTGGCCGGACACTGAAGCTTTCTTT
clone_size: -; j_call: TRBJ2-7; d_call: TRBD1; v_call: TRBV7-2; cdr3_aa: CASRYTGGGEQYF; cdr3_nt: TGTGCCAGCCGATATACAGGGGGCGGCGAGCAGTACTTC
clone_size: -; j_call: TRBJ2-2; d_call: TRBD2; v_call: TRBV11-2; cdr3_aa: CASSLAGTSTGELFF; cdr3_nt: TGTGCCAGCAGCTTAGCTGGGACTAGCACCGGGGAGCTGTTTTTT
clone_size: -; j_call: TRBJ2-7; d_call: -; v_call: TRBV27; cdr3_aa: CASSLDDSYEQYF; cdr3_nt: TGTGCCAGCAGTTTAGACGACTCCTACGAGCAGTACTTC
clone_size: -; j_call: TRBJ2-3; d_call: -; v_call: TRBV19; cdr3_aa: CASSISGPGTDTQYF; cdr3_nt: TGTGCCAGTAGTATCTCGGGGCCGGGCACAGATACGCAGTATTTT
clone_size: -; j_call: TRBJ2-3; d_call: -; v_call: TRBV9; cdr3_aa: CASSVAGYTDTQYF; cdr3_nt: TGTGCCAGCAGCGTAGCAGGGTACACAGATACGCAGTATTTT